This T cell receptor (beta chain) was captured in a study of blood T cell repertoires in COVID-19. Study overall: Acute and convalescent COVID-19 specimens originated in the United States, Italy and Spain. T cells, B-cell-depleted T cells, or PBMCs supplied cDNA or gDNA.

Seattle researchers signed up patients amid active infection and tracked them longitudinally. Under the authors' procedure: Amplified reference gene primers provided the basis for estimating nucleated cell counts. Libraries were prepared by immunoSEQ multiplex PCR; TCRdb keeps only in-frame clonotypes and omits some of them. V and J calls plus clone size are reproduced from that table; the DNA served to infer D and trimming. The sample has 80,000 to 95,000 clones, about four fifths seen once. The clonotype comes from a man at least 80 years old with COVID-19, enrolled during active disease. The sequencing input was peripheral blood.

CDR3: CASRLIGGGSYNEQFF. In DNA form, the CDR3 reads TGTGCCAGCAGACTGATAGGGGGGGGATCCTACAATGAGCAGTTCTTC. The chain uses TRBV2 and TRBJ2-1, with D maybe TRBD2 (7 bases). CDR1 SNHLY and CDR2 FYNNEI come from the germline V gene. CDR3 length equals 16 residues. V gave up 6 bases and J gave up 1 base, with 16 bases separating them.